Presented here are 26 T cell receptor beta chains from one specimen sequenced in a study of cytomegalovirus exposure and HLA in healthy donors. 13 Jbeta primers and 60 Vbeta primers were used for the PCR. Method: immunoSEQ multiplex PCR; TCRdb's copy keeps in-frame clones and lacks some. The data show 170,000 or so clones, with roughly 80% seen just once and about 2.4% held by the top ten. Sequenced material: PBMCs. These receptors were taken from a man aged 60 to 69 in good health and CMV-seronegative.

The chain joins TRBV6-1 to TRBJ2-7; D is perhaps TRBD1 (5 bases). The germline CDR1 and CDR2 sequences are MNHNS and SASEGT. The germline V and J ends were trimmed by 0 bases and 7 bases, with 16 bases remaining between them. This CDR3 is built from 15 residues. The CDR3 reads CASSEAGVKSTEQYF. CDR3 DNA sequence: TGTGCCAGCAGTGAAGCAGGGGTAAAATCTACAGAGCAGTACTTC.

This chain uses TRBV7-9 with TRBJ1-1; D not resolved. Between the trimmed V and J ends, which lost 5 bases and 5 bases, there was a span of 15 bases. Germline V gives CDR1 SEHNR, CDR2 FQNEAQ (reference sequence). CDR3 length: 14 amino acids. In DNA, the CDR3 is TGTGCCAGCAGCCCGCGTATTGGTCCTACTGAAGCTTTCTTT. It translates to CASSPRIGPTEAFF.

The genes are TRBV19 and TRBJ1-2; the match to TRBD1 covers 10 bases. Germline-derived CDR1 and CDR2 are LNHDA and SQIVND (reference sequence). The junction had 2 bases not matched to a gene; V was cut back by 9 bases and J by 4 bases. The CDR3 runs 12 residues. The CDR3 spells CASRTGGYGYTF. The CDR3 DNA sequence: TGTGCCAGCAGGACAGGGGGCTATGGCTACACCTTC.

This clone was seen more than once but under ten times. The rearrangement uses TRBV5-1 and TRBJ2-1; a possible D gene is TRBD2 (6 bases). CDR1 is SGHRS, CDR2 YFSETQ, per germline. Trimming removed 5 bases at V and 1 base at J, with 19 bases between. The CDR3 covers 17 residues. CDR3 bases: TGCGCCAGCAGGCATGACGGCTCCGGGAGTTCCTACAATGAGCAGTTCTTC. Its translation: CASRHDGSGSSYNEQFF.

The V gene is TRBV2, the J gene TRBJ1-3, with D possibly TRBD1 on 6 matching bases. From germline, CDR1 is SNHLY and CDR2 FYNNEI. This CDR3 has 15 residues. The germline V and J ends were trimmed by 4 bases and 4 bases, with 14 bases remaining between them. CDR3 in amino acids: CASSATRGKGNTIYF. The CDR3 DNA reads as TGTGCCAGCAGTGCAACAAGGGGGAAGGGAAACACCATATATTTT.

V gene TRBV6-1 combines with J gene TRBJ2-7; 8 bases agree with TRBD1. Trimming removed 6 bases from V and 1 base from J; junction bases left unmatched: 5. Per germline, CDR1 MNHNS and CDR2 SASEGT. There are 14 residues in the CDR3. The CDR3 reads CASSARTGSYEQYF. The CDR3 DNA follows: TGTGCCAGCAGCGCTAGGACAGGGTCCTACGAGCAGTACTTC.

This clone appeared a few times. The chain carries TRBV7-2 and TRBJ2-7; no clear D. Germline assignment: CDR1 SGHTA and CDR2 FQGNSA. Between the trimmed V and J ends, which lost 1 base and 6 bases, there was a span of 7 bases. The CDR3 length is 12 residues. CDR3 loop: CASSLVGREQYF. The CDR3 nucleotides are TGTGCCAGCAGCTTAGTTGGGCGCGAGCAGTACTTC.

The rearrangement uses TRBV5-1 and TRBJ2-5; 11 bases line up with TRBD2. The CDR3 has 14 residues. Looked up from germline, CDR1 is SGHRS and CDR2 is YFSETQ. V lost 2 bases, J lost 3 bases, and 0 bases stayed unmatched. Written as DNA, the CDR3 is TGCGCCAGCAGCTTACTAGCGGGGGAAGAGACCCAGTACTTC. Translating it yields CASSLLAGEETQYF. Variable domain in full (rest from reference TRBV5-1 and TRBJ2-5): KAGVTQTPRYLIKTRGQQVTLSCSPISGHRSVSWYQQTPGQGLQFLFEYFSETQRNKGNFPGRFSGRQFSNSRSEMNVSTLELGDSALYLCASSLLAGEETQYFGPGTRLLVL.

The CDR3: CASSLGQSNQPQHF. The CDR3 nucleotides are TGTGCCAGCAGCTTAGGGCAGAGCAATCAGCCCCAGCATTTT. The rearrangement links TRBV7-6 to TRBJ1-5, with unresolved D. The CDR3 spans 14 residues. Trimming stripped 1 base from V and 1 base from J, with 5 bases between. The germline gives CDR1 SGHVS, CDR2 FNYEAQ. The full variable domain, with the rest looked up from reference TRBV7-6 and TRBJ1-5, is GAGVSQSPRYKVTKRGQDVALRCDPISGHVSLYWYRQALGQGPEFLTYFNYEAQQDKSGLPNDRFSAERPEGSISTLTIQRTEQRDSAMYRCASSLGQSNQPQHFGDGTRLSIL.

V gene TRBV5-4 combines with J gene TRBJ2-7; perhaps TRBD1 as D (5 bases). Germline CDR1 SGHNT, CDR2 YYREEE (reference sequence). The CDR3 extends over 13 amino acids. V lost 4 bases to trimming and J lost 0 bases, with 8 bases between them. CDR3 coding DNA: TGTGCCAGCAGCCGGACACCCTCCTACGAGCAGTACTTC. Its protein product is CASSRTPSYEQYF. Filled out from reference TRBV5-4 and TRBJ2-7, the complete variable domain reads ETGVTQSPTHLIKTRGQQVTLRCSSQSGHNTVSWYQQALGQGPQFIFQYYREEENGRGNFPPRFSGLQFPNYSSELNVNALELDDSALYLCASSRTPSYEQYFGPGTRLTVT.

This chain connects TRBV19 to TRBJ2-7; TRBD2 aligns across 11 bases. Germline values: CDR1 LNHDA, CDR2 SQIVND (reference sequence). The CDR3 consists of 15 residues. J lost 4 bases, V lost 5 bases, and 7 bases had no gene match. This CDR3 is CASSPGTSGTYEQYF. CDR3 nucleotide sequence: TGTGCCAGTAGTCCCGGGACTAGCGGTACTTACGAGCAGTACTTC.

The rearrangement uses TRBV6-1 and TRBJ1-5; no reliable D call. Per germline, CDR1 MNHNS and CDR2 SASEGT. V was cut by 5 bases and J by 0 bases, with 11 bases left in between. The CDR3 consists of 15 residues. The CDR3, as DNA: TGTGCCAGCAGTTCCCTAGACGTTAGCAATCAGCCCCAGCATTTT. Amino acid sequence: CASSSLDVSNQPQHF.

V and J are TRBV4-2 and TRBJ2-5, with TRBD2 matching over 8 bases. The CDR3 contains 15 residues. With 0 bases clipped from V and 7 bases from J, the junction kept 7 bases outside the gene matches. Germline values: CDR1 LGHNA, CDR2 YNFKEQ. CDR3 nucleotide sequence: TGTGCCAGCAGCCAAGATCGGACCGGGAGGGGGACCCAGTACTTC. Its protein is CASSQDRTGRGTQYF.

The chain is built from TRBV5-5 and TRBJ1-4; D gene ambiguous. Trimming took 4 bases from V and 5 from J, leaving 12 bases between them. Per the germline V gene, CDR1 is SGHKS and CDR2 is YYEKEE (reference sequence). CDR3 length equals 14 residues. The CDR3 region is CASSPEAPNEKLFF. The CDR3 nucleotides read TGTGCCAGCAGCCCTGAAGCCCCCAATGAAAAACTGTTTTTT.

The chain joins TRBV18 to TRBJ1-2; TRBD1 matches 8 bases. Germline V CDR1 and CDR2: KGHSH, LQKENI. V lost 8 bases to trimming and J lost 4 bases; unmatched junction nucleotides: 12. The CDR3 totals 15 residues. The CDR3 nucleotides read TGTGCCAGCCAGGAGGCAGGGGGCGGCGGCTATGGCTACACCTTC. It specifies CASQEAGGGGYGYTF.

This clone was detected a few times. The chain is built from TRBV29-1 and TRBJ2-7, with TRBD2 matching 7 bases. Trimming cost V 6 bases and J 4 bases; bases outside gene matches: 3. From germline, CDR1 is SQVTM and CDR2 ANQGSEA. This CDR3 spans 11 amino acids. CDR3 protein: CSVFGGYEQYF. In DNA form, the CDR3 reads TGCAGCGTCTTCGGGGGGTACGAGCAGTACTTC.

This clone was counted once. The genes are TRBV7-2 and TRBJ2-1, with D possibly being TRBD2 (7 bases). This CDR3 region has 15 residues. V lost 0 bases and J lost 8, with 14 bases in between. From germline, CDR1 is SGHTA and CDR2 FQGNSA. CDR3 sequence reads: CASSLALRGRDEQFF. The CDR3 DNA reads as TGTGCCAGCAGCTTAGCGCTGAGGGGGAGGGATGAGCAGTTCTTC.

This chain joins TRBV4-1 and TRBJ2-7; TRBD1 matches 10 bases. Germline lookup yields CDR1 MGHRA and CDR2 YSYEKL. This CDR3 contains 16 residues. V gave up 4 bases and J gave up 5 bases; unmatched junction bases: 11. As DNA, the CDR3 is TGCGCCAGCAGCCCCCGGGACAGGGGTATCGAGCACGAGCAGTACTTC. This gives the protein CASSPRDRGIEHEQYF.

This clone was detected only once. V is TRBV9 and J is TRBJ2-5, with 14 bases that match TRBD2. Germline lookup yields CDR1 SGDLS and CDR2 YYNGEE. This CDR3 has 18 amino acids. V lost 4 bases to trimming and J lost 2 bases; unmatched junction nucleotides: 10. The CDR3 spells CASSPGTSGRGGQETQYF. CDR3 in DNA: TGTGCCAGCAGCCCCGGGACTAGCGGGAGAGGGGGGCAAGAGACCCAGTACTTC.

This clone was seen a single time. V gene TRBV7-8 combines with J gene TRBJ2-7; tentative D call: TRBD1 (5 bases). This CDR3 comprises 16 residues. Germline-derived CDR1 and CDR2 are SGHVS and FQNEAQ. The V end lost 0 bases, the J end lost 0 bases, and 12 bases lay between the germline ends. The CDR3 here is CASSLAADTLSYEQYF. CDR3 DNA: TGTGCCAGCAGCTTAGCGGCGGACACTCTCTCCTACGAGCAGTACTTC.

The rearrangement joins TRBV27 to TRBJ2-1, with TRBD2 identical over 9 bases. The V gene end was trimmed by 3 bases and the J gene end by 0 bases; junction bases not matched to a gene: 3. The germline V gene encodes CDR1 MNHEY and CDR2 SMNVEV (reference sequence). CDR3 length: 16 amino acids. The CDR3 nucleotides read TGTGCCAGCAGTTTGTATAGCGGGGGCTCCTACAATGAGCAGTTCTTC. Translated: CASSLYSGGSYNEQFF.

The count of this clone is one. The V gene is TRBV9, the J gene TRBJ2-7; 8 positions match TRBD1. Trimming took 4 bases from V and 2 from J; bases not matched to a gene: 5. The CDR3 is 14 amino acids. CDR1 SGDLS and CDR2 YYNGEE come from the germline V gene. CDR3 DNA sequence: TGTGCCAGCAGCAAGAGACAGGGGACCTACGAGCAGTACTTC. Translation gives CASSKRQGTYEQYF.

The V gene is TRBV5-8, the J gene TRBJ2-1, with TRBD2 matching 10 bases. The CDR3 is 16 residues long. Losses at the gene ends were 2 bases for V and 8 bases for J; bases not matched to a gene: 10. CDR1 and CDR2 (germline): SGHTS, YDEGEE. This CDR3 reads CASSLRPGLAFYEQFF. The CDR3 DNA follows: TGTGCCAGCAGCTTACGCCCGGGACTAGCGTTCTATGAGCAGTTCTTC. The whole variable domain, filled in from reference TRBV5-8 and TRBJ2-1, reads EAGVTQSPTHLIKTRGQQATLRCSPISGHTSVYWYQQALGLGLQFLLWYDEGEERNRGNFPPRFSGRQFPNYSSELNVNALELEDSALYLCASSLRPGLAFYEQFFGPGTRLTVL.

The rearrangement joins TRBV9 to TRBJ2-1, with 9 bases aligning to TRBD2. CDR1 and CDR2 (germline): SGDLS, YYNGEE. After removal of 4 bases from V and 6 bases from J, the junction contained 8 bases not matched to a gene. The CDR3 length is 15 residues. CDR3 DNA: TGTGCCAGCAGCATAGAATCTAGCGGGACCAATGAGCAGTTCTTC. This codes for CASSIESSGTNEQFF. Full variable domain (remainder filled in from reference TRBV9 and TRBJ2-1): DSGVTQTPKHLITATGQRVTLRCSPRSGDLSVYWYQQSLDQGLQFLIQYYNGEERAKGNILERFSAQQFPDLHSELNLSSLELGDSALYFCASSIESSGTNEQFFGPGTRLTVL.

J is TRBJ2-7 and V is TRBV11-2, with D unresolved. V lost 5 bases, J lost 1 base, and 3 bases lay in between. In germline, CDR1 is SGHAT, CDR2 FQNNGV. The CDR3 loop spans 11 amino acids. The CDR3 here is CASSPSYEQYF. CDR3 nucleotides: TGTGCCAGCAGCCCTTCCTACGAGCAGTACTTC.

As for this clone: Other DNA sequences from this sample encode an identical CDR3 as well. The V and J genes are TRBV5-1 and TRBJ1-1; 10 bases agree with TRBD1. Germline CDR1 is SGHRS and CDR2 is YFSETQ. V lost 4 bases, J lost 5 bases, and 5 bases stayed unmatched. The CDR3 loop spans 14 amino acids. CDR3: CASSPGQGGTEAFF. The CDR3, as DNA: TGCGCCAGCAGCCCCGGACAGGGGGGAACTGAAGCTTTCTTT.